The present TCR beta chain was sequenced within a study of T cell responses to AZD1222 COVID-19 vaccine. Trimming stripped 6 bases from V and 8 bases from J, with 14 bases between. CDR3 length: 13 residues. Libraries were prepared by immunoSEQ multiplex PCR; TCRdb keeps only in-frame clonotypes and omits some of them. The sample contains approximately 140,000 clones, 94% of which appear only once. Only one count was recorded for this clone. The clonotype originates from an adult in good health. The gene calls are TRBV12-3 or TRBV12-4 and TRBJ2-1; D remains ambiguous. Here the sequenced sample was peripheral blood, taken on day 0 of AZD1222 vaccination. Here the CDR3 reads CASSPSGPYEQFF. Here the CDR3 DNA reads TGTGCCAGCAGCCCGAGTGGCCCTTATGAGCAGTTCTTC.